Presented here are 7 T cell receptor beta chains from one specimen sequenced in a study of cytomegalovirus exposure and HLA in healthy donors. PCR primers comprised 60 Vbeta and 13 Jbeta primers. Sequencing was performed with immunoSEQ multiplex PCR; in TCRdb, only in-frame clones are kept and a portion is missing. The sample includes fewer than 150,000 clones, about four fifths of them seen just once. The source material was PBMCs. These receptors all stem from a man in his thirties or forties in good health and CMV-seronegative.

The rearrangement links TRBV2 to TRBJ2-7; D might be TRBD1 (5 bases). Between the trimmed V and J ends, which lost 7 bases and 3 bases, there was a span of 22 bases. CDR1 SNHLY and CDR2 FYNNEI come from the germline V gene. The CDR3 runs 16 residues. The CDR3 DNA is TGTGCCAGCAATGGTGATCGAGGACATGTGGACTACGAGCAGTACTTC. This codes for CASNGDRGHVDYEQYF. The full variable domain, completed using reference TRBV2 and TRBJ2-7, is EPEVTQTPSHQVTQMGQEVILRCVPISNHLYFYWYRQILGQKVEFLVSFYNNEISEKSEIFDDQFSVERPDGSNFTLKIRSTKLEDSAMYFCASNGDRGHVDYEQYFGPGTRLTVT.

The CDR3 is CASMKTGWDSGANVLTF. The CDR3 DNA is TGTGCCAGCATGAAGACAGGGTGGGACTCTGGGGCCAACGTCCTGACTTTC. The chain joins TRBV2 to TRBJ2-6; 7 bases line up with TRBD1. J was trimmed by 0 bases and V by 7 bases; bases with no gene match: 9. Germline-derived CDR1 and CDR2 are SNHLY and FYNNEI. This CDR3 region has 17 residues.

In this sample, this clone turned up a few times. V gene TRBV4-1 combines with J gene TRBJ2-1; possibly TRBD1 for D (6 bases). Germline V gene lookup returns CDR1 MGHRA and CDR2 YSYEKL. The V end lost 0 bases, the J end lost 2 bases, and 14 bases lay between the germline ends. This CDR3 region has 17 residues. The CDR3 is CASSQEGAYQAYNEQFF. CDR3 nucleotide sequence: TGCGCCAGCAGCCAAGAGGGGGCGTACCAAGCCTACAATGAGCAGTTCTTC.

The CDR3 coding sequence is TGTGCCAGCAGTGAAGGAACAGTCTGGGATGAGCAGTTCTTC. Amino acids: CASSEGTVWDEQFF. The chain recombines TRBV6-1 with TRBJ2-1; the D is unclear. V was trimmed by 1 base and J by 8 bases, leaving 12 bases between them. In germline, CDR1 is MNHNS, CDR2 SASEGT. The CDR3 sequence is 14 residues long.

The V call is TRBV11-2, the J call TRBJ2-7; TRBD1 matches at 7 bases. Germline CDR1 SGHAT, CDR2 FQNNGV. CDR3 length: 14 amino acids. V was pared by 5 bases and J by 3 bases, with 7 bases of the junction left unmatched. The CDR3 sequence: CASSEDRSDYEQYF. CDR3 in DNA: TGTGCCAGCAGCGAGGACAGGAGTGACTACGAGCAGTACTTC.

This clone was detected a few times. The V and J genes are TRBV4-1 and TRBJ1-4; 7 nucleotides align to TRBD1. Germline-derived CDR1 and CDR2 are MGHRA and YSYEKL. Trimming removed 2 bases from V and 4 bases from J; junction bases left unmatched: 4. The CDR3 consists of 15 residues. CDR3 residues: CASSQRQGFNEKLFF. CDR3 coding DNA: TGCGCCAGCAGCCAACGACAGGGTTTTAATGAAAAACTGTTTTTT.

The chain uses TRBV7-6 and TRBJ1-4; 8 bases are shared with TRBD1. Unmatched junction bases numbered 19, after V lost 5 bases and J lost 8 bases. This CDR3 region has 18 residues. Germline assignment: CDR1 SGHVS and CDR2 FNYEAQ. The CDR3 reads CASSPGQGRGWVGEKLFF. The DNA for the CDR3 is TGTGCCAGCAGCCCCGGACAGGGAAGAGGGTGGGTTGGAGAAAAACTGTTTTTT.